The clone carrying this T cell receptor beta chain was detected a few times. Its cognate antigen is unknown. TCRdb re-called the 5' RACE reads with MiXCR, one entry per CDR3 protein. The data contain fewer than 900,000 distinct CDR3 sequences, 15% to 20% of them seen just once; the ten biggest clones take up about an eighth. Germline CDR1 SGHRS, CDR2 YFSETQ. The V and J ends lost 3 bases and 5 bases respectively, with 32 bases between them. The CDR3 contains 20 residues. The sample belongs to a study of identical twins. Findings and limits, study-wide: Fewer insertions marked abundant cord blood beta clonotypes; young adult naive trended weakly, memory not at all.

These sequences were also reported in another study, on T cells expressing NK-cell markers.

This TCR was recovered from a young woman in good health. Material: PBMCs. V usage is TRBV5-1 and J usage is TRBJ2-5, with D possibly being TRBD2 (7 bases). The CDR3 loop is CASSYPRLGGARSEIETQYF. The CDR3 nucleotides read TGCGCCAGCAGCTATCCCCGGCTTGGGGGGGCACGCTCTGAAATTGAGACCCAGTACTTC.